A single count supports the clone carrying this TCR beta chain. The sample originates from a study of blood T cell repertoires in COVID-19. Using immunoSEQ multiplex PCR, the repertoire was profiled, and TCRdb retains in-frame clones only, with some absent. The top ten hold around 5.1% of the sample, which has about 100,000 clones, about nine tenths seen once. The CDR3 has 14 amino acids. CDR1 SQVTM and CDR2 ANQGSEA come from the germline V gene. V lost 6 bases, J lost 1 base, and 16 bases lay in between. Sequenced input: peripheral blood. The chain employs TRBV29-1 and TRBJ2-7; D possibly corresponds to TRBD2 (7 bases). This TCR derives from a man between 50 and 59 years old with acute or convalescent COVID-19. CDR3 in amino acids: CSVKRGGGSYEQYF. Written as DNA, the CDR3 is TGCAGCGTGAAAAGGGGGGGAGGGTCCTACGAGCAGTACTTC.